This T cell receptor beta chain was identified during a study of T cell responses to AZD1222 COVID-19 vaccine. Study results and limitations: Spike-specific TCR breadth and depth rose after two AZD1222 doses. Unmutated regions of variants are reportedly targeted by nearly half of spike-specific TCRs. There were mostly white British donors and more females than males, and clonal diversity was possibly underestimated. Among those given AZD1222, only 5 to 7 were seropositive at baseline.

Using immunoSEQ multiplex PCR, the repertoire was profiled, and TCRdb retains in-frame clones only, with some absent. The sample records 72,000 or so clones, roughly 85% being singletons. On this clone itself: Antigen unknown.

This specimen was peripheral blood, taken on day 0 of AZD1222 vaccination. The source is an adult in good health.

The CDR3 is CASSLTGWMGYTF. The CDR3 coding sequence is TGTGCCAGCAGCTTAACCGGTTGGATGGGCTACACCTTC. The gene calls are TRBV5-5 and TRBJ1-2; D gene uncertain. The CDR3 is 13 residues long. V dropped 2 bases and J dropped 8 bases, with 13 bases sitting between them. CDR1 is SGHKS and CDR2 is YYEKEE in the germline V gene (reference sequence). The full variable domain, in which reference TRBV5-5 and TRBJ1-2 provide the parts outside the CDR3, is DAGVTQSPTHLIKTRGQQVTLRCSPISGHKSVSWYQQVLGQGPQFIFQYYEKEERGRGNFPDRFSARQFPNYSSELNVNALLLGDSALYLCASSLTGWMGYTFGSGTRLTVV.